This T cell receptor beta chain was identified during a study of somatic mutations in cytotoxic T cells in rheumatoid arthritis. General study findings and limits: A finding that went unadjusted for multiple comparisons was the slight underrepresentation of TRBV07 in rheumatoid arthritis patients. The clonality of CD8+ T cells was not significantly different between rheumatoid arthritis patients and age-matched healthy controls.

The CDR3 covers 15 residues. Trimming took 1 base from V and 5 from J; bases not matched to a gene: 2. Germline V gives CDR1 SEHNR, CDR2 FQNEAQ (reference sequence). Remarks on this clone: Its antigen is not identified.

Produced via immunoSEQ multiplex PCR; TCRdb's table is partial and in-frame only. Counted here are about 27,000 clones, around 74% occurring once; the ten biggest clones make up roughly 9.9%. Positive magnetic bead selection was used to isolate CD4+ and CD8+ cells; purity was checked by flow cytometry. This receptor was identified in a woman under 30 in good health. Sequencing input: CD8+ T cells sorted from blood. The chain carries TRBV7-9 and TRBJ1-6; 7 nucleotides agree with TRBD1. In DNA, the CDR3 is TGTGCCAGCAGCTTAGTACAGGGGAATAATTCACCCCTCCACTTT. It codes for CASSLVQGNNSPLHF.